This T cell receptor beta chain was sequenced in a study of glioma-infiltrating T cells after dendritic cell vaccination. Time point specified: after dendritic cell vaccination, including at tumor progression/relapse. Germline CDR1 and CDR2: SGHDT and YYEEEE. The trim removed 3 bases at V and 0 bases at J, leaving 5 bases unmatched. There are 16 residues in the CDR3. The method was immunoSEQ multiplex PCR; TCRdb's version includes in-frame clones alone and lacks a portion of them. The repertoire holds roughly 60,000 clones, approximately 86% seen once, with 11% in the top ten. The sequence was obtained from a human donor with glioblastoma. Material: blood, obtained after dendritic cell vaccination. This chain links TRBV5-6 with TRBJ2-1, with 8 bases that match TRBD2. Here the CDR3 DNA reads TGTGCCAGCAGCTCGGGAAGCGGGAGCTCCTACAATGAGCAGTTCTTC. This sequence encodes CASSSGSGSSYNEQFF.